This T cell receptor beta chain originates from a study of T cell responses to AZD1222 COVID-19 vaccine. On this clone itself: The antigen remains undetermined.

Trimming took 3 bases from V and 4 from J, leaving 9 bases between them. This CDR3 is 14 amino acids long. The germline CDR1 and CDR2 sequences are SNHLY and FYNNEI. Study-wide findings and caveats: Clonal diversity was possibly underestimated, and white British individuals and females predominated among donors. The study identified only six AZD1222 recipients as seropositive at baseline.

This table comes from immunoSEQ multiplex PCR, and its TCRdb copy is limited to in-frame clones, with some not included. The profile shows 100,000 to 120,000 clones, more than 75% of them singletons. The receptor was isolated from an adult in good health. The specimen was peripheral blood, collected on day 0 of AZD1222 vaccination. V gene TRBV2 combines with J gene TRBJ2-2, with unresolved D. The CDR3 spells CASSDMARTGELFF. In nucleotides, the CDR3 is TGTGCCAGCAGTGACATGGCACGCACCGGGGAGCTGTTTTTT. Together with reference TRBV2 and TRBJ2-2, the CDR3 gives the full variable domain: EPEVTQTPSHQVTQMGQEVILRCVPISNHLYFYWYRQILGQKVEFLVSFYNNEISEKSEIFDDQFSVERPDGSNFTLKIRSTKLEDSAMYFCASSDMARTGELFFGEGSRLTVL.